This paragraph covers one TCR beta chain sequence. The antigen is unknown. Produced via immunoSEQ multiplex PCR; TCRdb's table is partial and in-frame only. Here the sample spans over 130,000 clones, around 87% being singletons. V was pared by 1 base and J by 1 base, with 7 bases between. The germline gives CDR1 SGHTA, CDR2 FQGNSA. The CDR3 is 15 amino acids. The data are from a study of cytomegalovirus exposure and HLA in healthy donors. Overall study: A subsequent analysis reported that the 95 to 150 validation repertoires were produced on the same platform that had also been used for the 550 to 750 first-cohort repertoires. The study, taken as a whole, reports: According to the study, around 150 TCR beta chains were cytomegalovirus-associated.

V usage is TRBV7-2 and J usage is TRBJ2-2; possibly TRBD1 for D (6 bases). Sequenced material: PBMCs. The sequence came from a man between 18 and 29 years old in good health and CMV-seropositive. In DNA form, the CDR3 reads TGTGCCAGCAGCTTAGTGACAGGGAACACCGGGGAGCTGTTTTTT. It is translated as CASSLVTGNTGELFF.